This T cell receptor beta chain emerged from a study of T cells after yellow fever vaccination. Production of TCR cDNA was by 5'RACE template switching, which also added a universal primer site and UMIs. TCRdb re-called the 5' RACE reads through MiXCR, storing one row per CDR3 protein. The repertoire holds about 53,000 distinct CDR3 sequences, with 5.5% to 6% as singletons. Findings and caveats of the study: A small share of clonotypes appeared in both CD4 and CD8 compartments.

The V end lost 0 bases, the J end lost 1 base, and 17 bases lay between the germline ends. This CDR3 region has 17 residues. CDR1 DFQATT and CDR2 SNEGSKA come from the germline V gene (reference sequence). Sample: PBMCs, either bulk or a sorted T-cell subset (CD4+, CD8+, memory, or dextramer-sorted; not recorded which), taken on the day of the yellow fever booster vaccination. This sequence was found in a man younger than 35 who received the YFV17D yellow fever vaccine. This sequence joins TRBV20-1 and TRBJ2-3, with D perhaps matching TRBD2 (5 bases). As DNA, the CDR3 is TGCAGTGCTAGAGATCGGGAAGGGTGGATGGGCACAGATACGCAGTATTTT. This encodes CSARDREGWMGTDTQYF.